These 7 T cell receptor beta chains were all obtained from the same sample, sequenced in a study of tumor and adjacent non-tumor tissue in lung cancer (dated by TCRdb to 2016 to 2018). The library was produced with multiplex PCR. This sample was sequenced with an Illumina HiSeq 2500. TCRbeta libraries were constructed through three rounds of nested PCR with primers (Table S4) according to protocols modified from ARM-PCR. Using fastp trimming at Q25 and MiXCR clonotype assembly, TCRdb reanalyzed the public sequencing data and kept in-frame beta chains. Rows are unified per CDR3 protein, each entry keeping the most common DNA and genes. The sample profile shows under 150,000 distinct CDR3 sequences; 60% to 70% of them were found once. The biggest ten clones account for roughly 20% of the sample. RNA was extracted from bulk unsorted tissue and checked for quality with a NanoDrop ND-1000 and an Agilent 2100.

Sequencing was done on a sample of lung tumor tissue. These receptors were collected from a man aged 55-75 years with small cell lung cancer.

The chain combines TRBV5-8 with TRBJ2-7; 7 bases are shared with TRBD2. The length of the CDR3 is 14 residues. Germline-derived CDR1 and CDR2 are SGHTS and YDEGEE. CDR3: CAGSLGTNFHEQYV. The DNA of the CDR3 is TGTGCCGGCAGCCTCGGGACTAACTTCCACGAGCAGTACGTC.

J is TRBJ2-1 and V is TRBV7-3; D not resolved. The CDR3 contains 13 residues. With 3 bases removed from V and 4 bases from J, the gap between germline ends came to 7 bases. Looked up from germline, CDR1 is SGHTA and CDR2 is FQGTGA. The CDR3 reads CASSFNFYNEQFF. CDR3 in DNA: TGTGCCAGCAGCTTCAACTTTTACAATGAGCAGTTCTTC.

In regard to this clonotype: Here the CDR3 omits its conserved ending phenylalanine or tryptophan, so a read error is the likely source. The chain uses TRBV11-1 and TRBJ2-1; TRBD1 or TRBD2 may be the D gene (5 bases each). The V gene lost 4 bases and the J gene lost 9 bases, with 22 bases spanning the gap. Germline-derived CDR1 and CDR2 are SGHAT and FQDESV (reference sequence). This CDR3 spans 16 amino acids. CDR3 coding DNA: TGTGCCAGCAGCTCCGTGGGGGTCAGGGATAGGGGTGAGCAGTTCCTC. Its protein product is CASSSVGVRDRGEQFL.

With regard to this clonotype: An end of the junction differs from the germline gene, which may be a read error. The CDR3 DNA reads TGTGTCATCAGTGAGAATAGGACAGGAAACACCATATATTTT. Protein: CVISENRTGNTIYF. The chain employs TRBV10-3 and TRBJ1-3, with D tentatively TRBD1 (5 bases). Germline V gene lookup returns CDR1 ENHRY and CDR2 SYGVKD. The CDR3 has 14 amino acids.

This clonotype was seen once. A much larger clone differs from this one at a single base, so this may be a read error. The chain combines TRBV13 with TRBJ1-5; 9 bases agree with TRBD1. The CDR3 is made up of 17 amino acids. Germline values: CDR1 PRHDT, CDR2 FYEKMQ (reference sequence). CDR3 residues: CASSLTQGAIRNLPQHF. The CDR3 nucleotides are TGTGCCAGCAGCTTAACACAGGGGGCCATCCGCAATCTGCCCCAGCATTTT.

This chain uses TRBV5-6 with TRBJ2-1, with D perhaps TRBD2 (6 bases). Trimming cost V 3 bases and J 8 bases, with 15 bases left between them. The CDR3 covers 14 residues. CDR1 and CDR2 from the germline V gene are SGHDT and YYEEEE. CDR3 region: CASSYSGRSYEQFF. CDR3 DNA: TGTGCCAGCAGCTATAGTGGGAGGAGTTATGAGCAGTTCTTC.

The chain joins TRBV21-1 to TRBJ2-3; the table's D call, TRBD2, was not checked against the DNA. TRBV21-1 is a pseudogene segment. The CDR3 sequence is 21 residues long. The CDR3 loop is CASSLRVGTAGTSIGTDTQYF. The CDR3 nucleotides read TGTGCCAGCAGCTTGCGCGTCGGGACAGCAGGGACTAGCATCGGCACAGATACGCAGTATTTT.